This TCR beta chain was retrieved from a study of cytomegalovirus exposure and HLA in healthy donors. There are 15 residues in the CDR3. V lost 3 bases and J lost 6, with 19 bases in between. The germline CDR1 and CDR2 sequences are SGDLS and YYNGEE. Study results and limitations: Segments of the TCR beta V type were, in most cases, productive about 87% or about 30% of the time in an earlier analysis.

PCR amplification relied on 60 Vbeta primers (plus 13 Jbeta primers). Generated by immunoSEQ multiplex PCR, the TCRdb table keeps only in-frame clones and is missing some. The sample shows 150,000 to 250,000 clones, around 79% of them seen only once. This clone occurred a few times. No antigen is known for it. The TCR was taken from a young woman in good health and CMV-seropositive. The chain is built from TRBV9 and TRBJ2-7; tentatively, D is TRBD1 (6 bases). Sequenced input: PBMCs. CDR3 protein: CASSAQTGVMAEQYF. CDR3 nucleotide sequence: TGTGCCAGCAGCGCCCAGACAGGAGTCATGGCCGAGCAGTACTTC.